The T cell receptor beta chain described here comes from a study of T cells in Graves' hyperthyroidism and ophthalmopathy. Study results and limitations: Blood also showed most of the thyroid clonotypes that were expanded above 0.001.

This clonotype was seen a few times. The target antigen is unknown. Germline V gives CDR1 MDHEN, CDR2 SYDVKM. The CDR3 has 11 residues. V was shortened by 6 bases and J by 7 bases, with 4 bases between the two germline ends. TCR beta CDR3 regions were amplified from RNA. RT-PCR in the first round (using the HTBI primer set) targeted the TCR CDR3. TCRdb re-analysed the multiplex PCR reads in MiXCR, keeping a single row per CDR3 protein. The sample lists approximately 610,000 distinct CDR3 sequences, about 14% occurring once. Sequencing was done on a sample of blood. The chain combines TRBV28 with TRBJ1-6; no firm D call. The clonotype comes from a middle-aged woman with Graves' ophthalmopathy. The CDR3 sequence is CASSTNSPLHF. The DNA of the CDR3 is TGTGCCAGCAGCACCAATTCACCCCTCCACTTT.